Below are 26 T cell receptor beta chains sequenced from a single sample in a study of blood T cell repertoires in COVID-19. Sequencing was performed with immunoSEQ multiplex PCR; in TCRdb, only in-frame clones are kept and a portion is missing. Of some 180,000 clones in the sample, 89% were seen once. What was sequenced was peripheral blood. These receptors were obtained from a man aged 35-49 years with acute or convalescent COVID-19.

The chain recombines TRBV5-1 with TRBJ1-5, with 7 bases lining up with TRBD1. Germline V CDR1 and CDR2: SGHRS, YFSETQ. This CDR3 is 15 amino acids long. The V segment lost 0 bases and the J segment 2 bases; nucleotides outside the gene matches: 2. CDR3 in DNA: TGCGCCAGCAGCTTGGACGGGACAGGCAATCAGCCCCAGCATTTT. Its protein is CASSLDGTGNQPQHF.

The V call is TRBV11-2, the J call TRBJ1-5; 9 bases align to TRBD1. The V gene end was trimmed by 6 bases and the J gene end by 3 bases; junction bases not matched to a gene: 6. Germline-derived CDR1 and CDR2 are SGHAT and FQNNGV. The CDR3 extends over 15 amino acids. CDR3 DNA: TGTGCCAGCAGACTGACAGGGGGGATCAATCAGCCCCAGCATTTT. It specifies CASRLTGGINQPQHF.

The V and J genes are TRBV19 and TRBJ1-3; 7 nucleotides match TRBD1. CDR3 length equals 13 residues. Germline-derived CDR1 and CDR2 are LNHDA and SQIVND (reference sequence). Here the CDR3 reads CATDREPGNTIYF. In nucleotides, the CDR3 is TGTGCTACTGACAGGGAGCCTGGAAACACCATATATTTT. The full variable domain, its missing parts supplied by reference TRBV19 and TRBJ1-3, is DGGITQSPKYLFRKEGQNVTLSCEQNLNHDAMYWYRQDPGQGLRLIYYSQIVNDFQKGDIAEGYSVSREKKESFPLTVTSAQKNPTAFYLCATDREPGNTIYFGEGSWLTVV.

V is TRBV11-1 and J is TRBJ2-5; D possibly corresponds to TRBD2 (5 bases). The CDR3 covers 13 residues. Germline V gene lookup returns CDR1 SGHAT and CDR2 FQDESV (reference sequence). Trimming shortened V by 5 bases and J by 5 bases, and 12 bases separated the two germline ends. The CDR3 nucleotides read TGTGCCAGCAGCCGTGAGAGGAGGGAGACCCAGTACTTC. Protein product: CASSRERRETQYF.

V and J are TRBV14 and TRBJ2-3; TRBD2 agrees at 11 bases. Losses at the gene ends were 2 bases for V and 2 bases for J; bases not matched to a gene: 3. The CDR3 has 16 residues. Germline-derived CDR1 and CDR2 are SGHDN and FVKESK. The DNA of the CDR3 is TGTGCCAGCAGCCAACGGACTAGCGGGTACACAGATACGCAGTATTTT. Translating gives CASSQRTSGYTDTQYF.

V gene TRBV30 combines with J gene TRBJ2-7; a possible D gene is TRBD2 (5 bases). CDR1 is GTSNPN and CDR2 is SVGIG in the germline V gene (reference sequence). Trimming removed 0 bases from V and 5 bases from J, with 11 bases in between. The CDR3 runs to 13 residues. The CDR3 DNA follows: TGTGCCTGGAGTGTTACGGGGAGCAACGAGCAGTACTTC. Protein: CAWSVTGSNEQYF.

The DNA for the CDR3 is TGTGCCAGCGGCCGGGGTGGCAATCAGCCCCAGCATTTT. Translation gives CASGRGGNQPQHF. This chain uses TRBV6-5 with TRBJ1-5; D gene ambiguous. Trimming cost V 8 bases and J 2 bases, with 10 bases left between them. In germline, CDR1 is MNHEY, CDR2 SVGAGI. The length of the CDR3 is 13 residues.

The chain employs TRBV6-2 or TRBV6-3 and TRBJ1-4, with D possibly being TRBD1 (6 bases). The ends were cut back, 2 bases at V and 7 bases at J, with 14 bases in the middle. The germline CDR1 and CDR2 sequences are MNHEY and SVGEGT. This CDR3 spans 15 amino acids. CDR3 nucleotide sequence: TGTGCCAGCAGTTACCCTTCCAGGGGAAGTGAAAAACTGTTTTTT. It encodes CASSYPSRGSEKLFF.

The V gene is TRBV10-1, the J gene TRBJ1-1; D is unresolved. The CDR3 covers 12 residues. Trimming pared 1 base from V and 10 bases from J, leaving 10 bases between. Germline assignment: CDR1 WNHNN and CDR2 SYGVQD (reference sequence). For the CDR3, the DNA is TGCGCCAGCAGTGAGTTTGGTACGGGAGCTTTCTTT. It is translated as CASSEFGTGAFF.

The genes are TRBV5-1 and TRBJ1-6; the match to TRBD1 covers 11 bases. The CDR3 has 15 residues. The junction had 3 bases not matched to a gene; V was cut back by 0 bases and J by 10 bases. The germline V gene has CDR1 SGHRS and CDR2 YFSETQ. Here the CDR3 reads CASSLEGQGVSPLHF. The CDR3 nucleotides read TGCGCCAGCAGCTTGGAGGGACAGGGGGTCTCACCCCTCCACTTT.

V gene TRBV5-5 combines with J gene TRBJ1-1; possible D gene TRBD1, 5 bases. The CDR3 totals 13 residues. Germline-derived CDR1 and CDR2 are SGHKS and YYEKEE (reference sequence). Trimming removed 2 bases from V and 8 bases from J, with 13 bases in between. In nucleotides, the CDR3 is TGTGCCAGCAGCTTAGGGGCGGGGGAAGAAGCTTTCTTT. It translates to CASSLGAGEEAFF. Based on the CDR3 plus reference TRBV5-5 and TRBJ1-1, the full variable domain is DAGVTQSPTHLIKTRGQQVTLRCSPISGHKSVSWYQQVLGQGPQFIFQYYEKEERGRGNFPDRFSARQFPNYSSELNVNALLLGDSALYLCASSLGAGEEAFFGQGTRLTVV.

The rearrangement joins TRBV5-4 to TRBJ2-5, with a possible D match to TRBD1 (7 bases). The V gene's germline CDR1 is SGHNT and CDR2 YYREEE (reference sequence). The CDR3 spans 14 residues. Trimming pared 4 bases from V and 3 bases from J, leaving 13 bases between. The CDR3 DNA sequence: TGTGCCAGCAGCCCCCAGGGGGAGGAAGAGACCCAGTACTTC. This gives the protein CASSPQGEEETQYF.

The chain employs TRBV5-1 and TRBJ2-3, with TRBD2 as a possible D gene (6 bases). Germline lookup yields CDR1 SGHRS and CDR2 YFSETQ. The germline V and J ends were trimmed by 1 base and 0 bases, with 9 bases remaining between them. The CDR3 sequence is 15 residues long. The CDR3 loop is CASSLLTSSTDTQYF. The DNA for the CDR3 is TGCGCCAGCAGCTTGTTGACTAGTAGCACAGATACGCAGTATTTT. Full variable domain (rest looked up from reference TRBV5-1 and TRBJ2-3): KAGVTQTPRYLIKTRGQQVTLSCSPISGHRSVSWYQQTPGQGLQFLFEYFSETQRNKGNFPGRFSGRQFSNSRSEMNVSTLELGDSALYLCASSLLTSSTDTQYFGPGTRLTVL.

The genes are TRBV7-2 and TRBJ1-2; D not resolved. The CDR3 has 16 amino acids. The V and J ends lost 6 bases and 2 bases respectively, with 19 bases between them. Germline CDR1 SGHTA, CDR2 FQGNSA. The CDR3 region is CASSLAGATRNYGYTF. The CDR3 DNA reads TGTGCCAGCAGTCTCGCGGGCGCAACTCGAAACTATGGCTACACCTTC. Looking up the rest from reference TRBV7-2 and TRBJ1-2 gives the full variable domain: GAGVSQSPSNKVTEKGKDVELRCDPISGHTALYWYRQSLGQGLEFLIYFQGNSAPDKSGLPSDRFSAERTGGSVSTLTIQRTQQEDSAVYLCASSLAGATRNYGYTFGSGTRLTVV.

V gene TRBV28 combines with J gene TRBJ2-7; D may be TRBD1 (5 bases). Trimming removed 5 bases from V and 2 bases from J, with 16 bases in between. Germline V gene sequence: CDR1 MDHEN, CDR2 SYDVKM. This CDR3 region has 15 residues. The CDR3 nucleotides read TGTGCCAGCAGTCCACTCTTAGACAGCCCCTACGAGCAGTACTTC. This codes for CASSPLLDSPYEQYF.

The gene calls are TRBV5-1 and TRBJ2-7; tentative D call: TRBD1 (7 bases). Germline CDR1 is SGHRS and CDR2 is YFSETQ. V was pared by 3 bases and J by 1 base, with 17 bases between. The CDR3 is 16 amino acids. This CDR3 reads CASSWGARTGSYEQYF. The CDR3 coding sequence is TGCGCCAGCAGCTGGGGGGCGCGGACAGGTTCCTACGAGCAGTACTTC.

The rearrangement joins TRBV6-6 to TRBJ1-2; 8 bases align to TRBD1. The length of the CDR3 is 14 residues. The J segment lost 2 bases and the V segment lost 6 bases, leaving 5 bases of the junction unmatched. Germline-derived CDR1 and CDR2 are MNHNY and SVGAGI (reference sequence). The CDR3 DNA is TGTGCCAGCAGATCGGACAGGGAGAACTATGGCTACACCTTC. It translates to CASRSDRENYGYTF.

This chain links TRBV6-1 with TRBJ2-7; the match to TRBD2 covers 8 bases. Germline V gene lookup returns CDR1 MNHNS and CDR2 SASEGT. After removal of 2 bases from V and 0 bases from J, the junction contained 6 bases not matched to a gene. The CDR3 has 16 amino acids. CDR3 bases: TGTGCCAGCAGTGAACGGTCGGGGGGGTTCTCCTACGAGCAGTACTTC. It yields the protein CASSERSGGFSYEQYF.

The sample holds a few counts of this clone. The chain uses TRBV28 and TRBJ1-1; no firm D call. The CDR3 consists of 16 residues. Trimming took 1 base from V and 0 from J, leaving 12 bases between them. Germline CDR1 reads MDHEN; CDR2 reads SYDVKM. As DNA, the CDR3 is TGTGCCAGCAGTTTATTGGGCATTCCCATGAACACTGAAGCTTTCTTT. It codes for CASSLLGIPMNTEAFF.

The chain combines TRBV5-4 with TRBJ2-1, with TRBD2 as a possible D gene (5 bases). The V end was cut by 5 bases, the J end by 9 bases, with 18 bases between. Germline values: CDR1 SGHNT, CDR2 YYREEE (reference sequence). The CDR3 runs to 14 residues. The CDR3 loop is CASSYTSSGSEQFF. CDR3 DNA sequence: TGTGCCAGCAGTTACACATCTTCGGGGAGTGAGCAGTTCTTC.

V gene TRBV7-8 combines with J gene TRBJ2-2, with 8 bases lining up with TRBD1. Per the germline V gene, CDR1 is SGHVS and CDR2 is FQNEAQ. The CDR3 spans 17 residues. J gave up 0 bases and V 5 bases, and 8 bases lay outside the gene matches. This CDR3 reads CASSRPGQAANTGELFF. CDR3 in DNA: TGTGCCAGCAGCCGTCCGGGACAGGCTGCGAACACCGGGGAGCTGTTTTTT.

This clone was detected only once. This chain connects TRBV7-9 to TRBJ2-2; a possible D gene is TRBD2 (5 bases). Germline V gene data show CDR1 as SEHNR and CDR2 as FQNEAQ (reference sequence). This CDR3 spans 13 amino acids. The V and J ends lost 3 bases and 7 bases respectively, with 9 bases between them. The CDR3 spells CASSLGADGELFF. The CDR3, as DNA: TGTGCCAGCAGCTTGGGAGCGGACGGGGAGCTGTTTTTT.

This clone was picked up a small number of times. The V gene is TRBV3-1 (or the pseudogene TRBV3-2), the J gene TRBJ2-3, with D perhaps matching TRBD2 (5 bases). The germline V gene encodes CDR1 LGHDT and CDR2 YNNKEL (reference sequence). CDR3 length: 17 amino acids. Trimming took 0 bases from V and 0 from J, leaving 13 bases between them. Here the CDR3 reads CASSQEGWRASTDTQYF. Written as DNA, the CDR3 is TGTGCCAGCAGCCAAGAGGGATGGCGGGCTAGCACAGATACGCAGTATTTT.

This clone showed up just once. The V gene is TRBV5-4, the J gene TRBJ2-7; the D is unclear. CDR1 is SGHNT and CDR2 is YYREEE in the germline V gene (reference sequence). CDR3 length equals 12 residues. Trimming took 5 bases from V and 0 from J, leaving 6 bases between them. This chain's CDR3 is CASSRNSYEQYF. CDR3 sequence (DNA): TGTGCCAGCAGTCGTAACTCCTACGAGCAGTACTTC.

This chain connects TRBV28 to TRBJ2-4, with D perhaps TRBD2 (6 bases). The V gene's germline CDR1 is MDHEN and CDR2 SYDVKM. This CDR3 is 12 amino acids long. Trimming stripped 10 bases from V and 7 bases from J, with 14 bases between. CDR3 DNA sequence: TGTGCCACCGGAGGAGGGACCAACATTCAGTACTTC. It yields the protein CATGGGTNIQYF.

The DNA for the CDR3 is TGTGCCAGCAGCCAAGATCTCGGGGGATGGGCCACTGAAGCTTTCTTT. This sequence encodes CASSQDLGGWATEAFF. V and J are TRBV14 and TRBJ1-1; weak D call: TRBD1 (5 bases). The V end was cut by 0 bases, the J end by 4 bases, with 15 bases between. The CDR3 totals 16 residues. The germline V gene encodes CDR1 SGHDN and CDR2 FVKESK.